A selection of T cell receptor beta chains follows, all from one sample in a study of blood T cell repertoires in COVID-19. The assay was immunoSEQ multiplex PCR, and TCRdb's table has in-frame clones only and misses some. The sample holds 77,000 or so clones; around 85% are singletons and the top ten take 5.1%. The specimen sequenced was peripheral blood. Every receptor here comes from a man at least 80 years old with acute or convalescent COVID-19. CDR3s include the opening cysteine and the closing phenylalanine or tryptophan. The order of the fields is D gene, V gene, CDR3 length, J gene, clone size, CDR3 DNA, CDR3 protein. D genes are given only for firm matches. Clone size, where shown, is once, few, many, or a class for clones that have expanded.

d_gene: TRBD1; v_gene: TRBV7-2; len: 16; j_gene: TRBJ2-5; abundance: few; CDR3nt: TGTGCCAGCAGGCCTCTACAGGGGTACGCTATAGAGACCCAGTACTTC; CDR3aa: CASRPLQGYAIETQYF
d_gene: TRBD2; v_gene: TRBV7-2; len: 15; j_gene: TRBJ2-1; abundance: -; CDR3nt: TGTGCCAGCAGCGTCTTTAGCGGGGGGGCCGAGGAGCAGTTCTTC; CDR3aa: CASSVFSGGAEEQFF
d_gene: -; v_gene: TRBV11-2; len: 13; j_gene: TRBJ2-1; abundance: -; CDR3nt: TGTGCCAGCAGCTTAGCGTTATACAATGAGCAGTTCTTC; CDR3aa: CASSLALYNEQFF
d_gene: TRBD1; v_gene: TRBV28; len: 12; j_gene: TRBJ2-7; abundance: -; CDR3nt: TGTGCCAGCGAAGACAGGGGACTCGAGCAGTACTTC; CDR3aa: CASEDRGLEQYF
d_gene: -; v_gene: TRBV28; len: 16; j_gene: TRBJ2-2; abundance: -; CDR3nt: TGTGCCAGCAGTTTCATCGGAGAACCGAACACCGGGGAGCTGTTTTTT; CDR3aa: CASSFIGEPNTGELFF
d_gene: -; v_gene: TRBV18; len: 16; j_gene: TRBJ1-2; abundance: -; CDR3nt: TGTGCCAGCTCACCACTCGGACAGCCAGCTAACTATGGCTACACCTTC; CDR3aa: CASSPLGQPANYGYTF
d_gene: -; v_gene: TRBV7-7; len: 15; j_gene: TRBJ2-2; abundance: -; CDR3nt: TGTGCCAGCAGCTTAAGCGCAGGGTACACCGGGGAGCTGTTTTTT; CDR3aa: CASSLSAGYTGELFF
d_gene: -; v_gene: TRBV29-1; len: 13; j_gene: TRBJ2-2; abundance: -; CDR3nt: TGCAGCGTTGCAGGATTGAACACCGGGGAGCTGTTTTTT; CDR3aa: CSVAGLNTGELFF
d_gene: TRBD2; v_gene: TRBV7-2; len: 14; j_gene: TRBJ2-5; abundance: -; CDR3nt: TGTGCCAGCAGCTTCGACGGGGGGAAGGAGACCCAGTACTTC; CDR3aa: CASSFDGGKETQYF
d_gene: -; v_gene: TRBV10-3; len: 14; j_gene: TRBJ1-5; abundance: -; CDR3nt: TGTGCCATCAGTGAGGGGAGGGACAATCAGCCCCAGCATTTT; CDR3aa: CAISEGRDNQPQHF
d_gene: TRBD1; v_gene: TRBV10-3; len: 14; j_gene: TRBJ2-7; abundance: -; CDR3nt: TGTGCCATCCACCCGGGACAGGGTCTCTACGAGCAGTACTTC; CDR3aa: CAIHPGQGLYEQYF
d_gene: TRBD1; v_gene: TRBV24-1; len: 17; j_gene: TRBJ2-7; abundance: -; CDR3nt: TGTGCCACCAGTGGCGGGACAGGGGCGGATTGGAACTACGAGCAGTACTTC; CDR3aa: CATSGGTGADWNYEQYF
d_gene: TRBD2; v_gene: TRBV28; len: 18; j_gene: TRBJ2-2; abundance: once; CDR3nt: TGTGCCAGCAGTCTACAGCGGGGTTCACCCGCGAACACCGGGGAGCTGTTTTTT; CDR3aa: CASSLQRGSPANTGELFF
d_gene: TRBD2; v_gene: TRBV6-2/TRBV6-3; len: 15; j_gene: TRBJ2-7; abundance: -; CDR3nt: TGTGCCAGCAGTTTGAATAGCGGGGGGCCCAACGAGCAGTACTTC; CDR3aa: CASSLNSGGPNEQYF
d_gene: TRBD1; v_gene: TRBV4-3; len: 16; j_gene: TRBJ2-5; abundance: -; CDR3nt: TGCGCCAGCAGCCAAGATAGAGGGACAGGGGAAGAGACCCAGTACTTC; CDR3aa: CASSQDRGTGEETQYF
d_gene: -; v_gene: TRBV24-1; len: 15; j_gene: TRBJ1-5; abundance: once; CDR3nt: TGTGCCACCAGTGAACATACAGATAGCAATCAGCCCCAGCATTTT; CDR3aa: CATSEHTDSNQPQHF
d_gene: TRBD2; v_gene: TRBV7-2; len: 14; j_gene: TRBJ2-5; abundance: -; CDR3nt: TGTGCCAGCAGCTCGACTAGCGGAATGGAGACCCAGTACTTC; CDR3aa: CASSSTSGMETQYF
d_gene: -; v_gene: TRBV19; len: 13; j_gene: TRBJ1-1; abundance: few; CDR3nt: TGTGCCAGTAAAACCGGTCGAAACACTGAAGCTTTCTTT; CDR3aa: CASKTGRNTEAFF
d_gene: TRBD1; v_gene: TRBV7-2; len: 17; j_gene: TRBJ2-1; abundance: -; CDR3nt: TGTGCCAGCAGCCCCCGAGGGAGCCAGGGGGCATGGAATGAGCAGTTCTTC; CDR3aa: CASSPRGSQGAWNEQFF
d_gene: TRBD1; v_gene: TRBV10-3; len: 16; j_gene: TRBJ2-2; abundance: -; CDR3nt: TGTGCCATCAGCCCGCTGACAGGGAGGAACACCGGGGAGCTGTTTTTT; CDR3aa: CAISPLTGRNTGELFF
d_gene: -; v_gene: TRBV12-3/TRBV12-4; len: 13; j_gene: TRBJ1-5; abundance: -; CDR3nt: TGTGCCAGCAGTTTTAGCGGCAATCAGCCCCAGCATTTT; CDR3aa: CASSFSGNQPQHF
d_gene: -; v_gene: TRBV7-2; len: 15; j_gene: TRBJ1-1; abundance: few; CDR3nt: TGTGCCAGCAGCTTAGTCCGACAGCTGAACACTGAAGCTTTCTTT; CDR3aa: CASSLVRQLNTEAFF
d_gene: TRBD2; v_gene: TRBV14; len: 16; j_gene: TRBJ2-3; abundance: once; CDR3nt: TGTGCCAGCAGCCAAGAACTAGCGGGCGGGAAAGATACGCAGTATTTT; CDR3aa: CASSQELAGGKDTQYF
d_gene: TRBD1; v_gene: TRBV24-1; len: 16; j_gene: TRBJ1-3; abundance: -; CDR3nt: TGTGCCACCCTCCGGCTCGGACAGGCCGATCGAAACACCATATATTTT; CDR3aa: CATLRLGQADRNTIYF
d_gene: TRBD1; v_gene: TRBV10-1; len: 14; j_gene: TRBJ1-2; abundance: -; CDR3nt: TGCGCCAGCAGTGAGGCGGGACAGCCCTATGGCTACACCTTC; CDR3aa: CASSEAGQPYGYTF
d_gene: -; v_gene: TRBV11-2; len: 14; j_gene: TRBJ2-3; abundance: -; CDR3nt: TGTGCCAGCAGCTTTGGACAGATCACAGATACGCAGTATTTT; CDR3aa: CASSFGQITDTQYF
d_gene: TRBD2; v_gene: TRBV5-1; len: 16; j_gene: TRBJ2-5; abundance: -; CDR3nt: TGCGCCAGCAGCTTGGCCTTAGCGGGAGGTTTAGAGACCCAGTACTTC; CDR3aa: CASSLALAGGLETQYF
d_gene: TRBD1; v_gene: TRBV28; len: 16; j_gene: TRBJ1-5; abundance: -; CDR3nt: TGTGCCAGCAGTTCCCTAGGACAGGGGGCAAATCAGCCCCAGCATTTT; CDR3aa: CASSSLGQGANQPQHF
d_gene: TRBD1; v_gene: TRBV6-6; len: 15; j_gene: TRBJ1-4; abundance: -; CDR3nt: TGTGCCAGCAGCCGACAGGGGCAGGGGACTGAAAAACTGTTTTTT; CDR3aa: CASSRQGQGTEKLFF
d_gene: TRBD2; v_gene: TRBV19; len: 16; j_gene: TRBJ2-4; abundance: -; CDR3nt: TGTGCCAGTAGCGAGACGGGGGGTTTAGCCAAAAACATTCAGTACTTC; CDR3aa: CASSETGGLAKNIQYF
d_gene: -; v_gene: TRBV7-2; len: 15; j_gene: TRBJ2-3; abundance: -; CDR3nt: TGTGCCAGCAGCTTATTGTTTCAGGGATCAGATACGCAGTATTTT; CDR3aa: CASSLLFQGSDTQYF
d_gene: TRBD1; v_gene: TRBV27; len: 17; j_gene: TRBJ2-7; abundance: -; CDR3nt: TGTGCCAGCAGTTACCCCTCCATAGGGACAGGGTGGGACGAGCAGTACTTC; CDR3aa: CASSYPSIGTGWDEQYF
d_gene: TRBD1; v_gene: TRBV28; len: 15; j_gene: TRBJ1-1; abundance: -; CDR3nt: TGTGCCAGCAGTTCCTCGGGACAGGGGATGGGGGACGCTTTCTTT; CDR3aa: CASSSSGQGMGDAFF
d_gene: TRBD2; v_gene: TRBV5-1; len: 17; j_gene: TRBJ2-7; abundance: once; CDR3nt: TGCGCCAGCAGCTTGGAGGGCGTAGCGGGAGGGACCTACGAGCAGTACTTC; CDR3aa: CASSLEGVAGGTYEQYF
d_gene: -; v_gene: TRBV6-5; len: 15; j_gene: TRBJ1-2; abundance: -; CDR3nt: TGTGCCAGCAGTCCCGGGGGGGGATACGACTATGGCTACACCTTC; CDR3aa: CASSPGGGYDYGYTF
d_gene: -; v_gene: TRBV3-1/TRBV3-2; len: 14; j_gene: TRBJ1-2; abundance: few; CDR3nt: TGTGCCAGCAGCCAATATCCGGACAGATATGGCTACACCTTC; CDR3aa: CASSQYPDRYGYTF
d_gene: TRBD1; v_gene: TRBV6-5; len: 13; j_gene: TRBJ2-2; abundance: -; CDR3nt: TGTGCCAGTGACAGGGCGAACACCGGGGAGCTGTTTTTT; CDR3aa: CASDRANTGELFF
d_gene: -; v_gene: TRBV14; len: 14; j_gene: TRBJ2-1; abundance: -; CDR3nt: TGTGCCAGCAGCCACAGGACTAAGGTCAATGAGCAGTTCTTC; CDR3aa: CASSHRTKVNEQFF
d_gene: -; v_gene: TRBV6-5; len: 14; j_gene: TRBJ1-3; abundance: -; CDR3nt: TGTGCCAGCAGTAGCAGGGGTTATGGAAACACCATATATTTT; CDR3aa: CASSSRGYGNTIYF